The T cell receptor beta chain described here comes from a study of T cells in localized non-small cell lung cancer. In this sample, this clone turned up a few times. Its specificity is unknown. Method: immunoSEQ multiplex PCR; TCRdb's copy keeps in-frame clones and lacks some. This sample has over 1,500 clones, with around a quarter found just once. This CDR3 is built from 15 residues. Germline CDR1 and CDR2: LNHDA and SQIVND (reference sequence). V lost 4 bases and J lost 0, with 9 bases in between. Study outcomes and limitations: Among the top 100 tumor clones, a median 57 appeared in adjacent lung. Uninvolved adjacent lung had the highest recorded T cell clonality, with tumor below it. Longer overall survival associated with higher blood T cell density; shorter survival with higher adjacent-lung clonality.

The specimen was normal lung tissue next to the tumor, collected before any cancer treatment. V is TRBV19 and J is TRBJ1-4; D unclear. This receptor was taken from a male donor at least 60 years old with stage II lung adenocarcinoma. DNA of the CDR3: TGTGCCAGTAGTAAAGGGCTTGCAACTAATGAAAAACTGTTTTTT. It is translated as CASSKGLATNEKLFF.